These 15 T cell receptor beta chains came from one sample sequenced in a study of vaccination effects on CD4 cells after COVID-19. The table came from immunoSEQ multiplex PCR; TCRdb's copy has only in-frame clones and leaves some out. The profile shows roughly 71,000 clones, 76% of them singletons. What these receptors recognize is not known. Before sequencing, viral peptide pools were used by the ViraFEST assay to expand antigen-specific CD4+ T cells. With 10 to 11 days of culture completed, CD4+ T cells were isolated. BNT162b2 vaccine or mRNA-1273 vaccine was given to participants in two doses. The sequenced sample was CD4+ T cells from PBMCs cultured with HCoV-OC43 spike peptides, obtained after COVID-19 vaccination. Regarding subset: HCoV-OC43 spike overlapping peptide pool stimulation. The receptor source for this set is a human donor who received a COVID-19 vaccine.

The chain recombines TRBV18 with TRBJ2-1; D gene uncertain. CDR1 is KGHSH, CDR2 LQKENI, per germline. V lost 2 bases, J lost 6 bases, and 11 bases lay in between. The CDR3 totals 14 residues. The CDR3 loop is CASSPATTLNEQFF. The CDR3 coding sequence is TGTGCCAGCTCACCAGCGACAACTCTCAATGAGCAGTTCTTC.

The genes are TRBV6-2 or TRBV6-3 and TRBJ1-5; D not resolved. The CDR3 has 14 amino acids. Germline loops: CDR1 MNHEY, CDR2 SVGEGT. V lost 2 bases to trimming and J lost 7 bases, with 12 bases between them. This CDR3 is CASSYRVSGQPQHF. CDR3 nucleotides: TGTGCCAGCAGTTACAGGGTGAGCGGGCAGCCCCAGCATTTT.

The chain recombines TRBV15 with TRBJ2-6, with D hard to call. Trimming left V 0 bases short and J 0 bases short, with 9 bases between. Per the germline V gene, CDR1 is LNHNV and CDR2 is YYDKDF (reference sequence). This CDR3 is built from 17 residues. For the CDR3, the DNA is TGTGCCACCAGCAGAGATCGCGGAGCCTCTGGGGCCAACGTCCTGACTTTC. Protein: CATSRDRGASGANVLTF.

In this sample, this clone turned up a few times. The genes are TRBV6-5 and TRBJ1-6; weak D call: TRBD1 (5 bases). Germline-derived CDR1 and CDR2 are MNHEY and SVGAGI. The V end was cut by 4 bases, the J end by 4 bases, with 11 bases between. This CDR3 is 15 amino acids long. The DNA for the CDR3 is TGTGCCAGCAGTTGGGGACGGGGGTATAATTCACCCCTCCACTTT. Its translation: CASSWGRGYNSPLHF.

This chain joins TRBV6-5 and TRBJ2-4, with TRBD1 matching over 8 bases. Germline-derived CDR1 and CDR2 are MNHEY and SVGAGI. J gave up 8 bases and V 8 bases, and 8 bases lay outside the gene matches. The CDR3 contains 13 residues. In DNA form, the CDR3 reads TGTGCCAGCGAGGGGACAGGCTTTCACATTCAGTACTTC. It translates to CASEGTGFHIQYF.

This clone was observed once. The gene calls are TRBV5-1 and TRBJ2-3; 7 nucleotides align to TRBD1. Looked up from germline, CDR1 is SGHRS and CDR2 is YFSETQ. The V gene end was trimmed by 3 bases and the J gene end by 5 bases; junction bases not matched to a gene: 12. The CDR3 runs 16 residues. The chain's CDR3 is CASSSGLGQPIDTQYF. CDR3 in DNA: TGCGCCAGCAGCTCCGGCTTGGGACAGCCGATAGATACGCAGTATTTT.

The gene calls are TRBV29-1 and TRBJ2-5, with TRBD2 matching 7 bases. There are 13 residues in the CDR3. The germline V gene has CDR1 SQVTM and CDR2 ANQGSEA. V gave up 4 bases and J gave up 4 bases; unmatched junction bases: 6. This CDR3 is CSVGGGPVETQYF. CDR3 sequence (DNA): TGCAGCGTTGGGGGGGGACCGGTAGAGACCCAGTACTTC.

V usage is TRBV7-2 and J usage is TRBJ2-6, with D possibly matching TRBD1 (5 bases). The CDR3 spans 15 residues. Germline V gene data show CDR1 as SGHTA and CDR2 as FQGNSA. V dropped 5 bases and J dropped 0 bases, with 8 bases sitting between them. In DNA form, the CDR3 reads TGTGCCAGCAGCCCAGGGTCCTCTGGGGCCAACGTCCTGACTTTC. The encoded protein is CASSPGSSGANVLTF.

This sequence joins TRBV20-1 and TRBJ2-7, with D perhaps given as TRBD1 or TRBD2 (5 bases each). The CDR3 length is 11 residues. Germline lookup yields CDR1 DFQATT and CDR2 SNEGSKA (reference sequence). Trimming cost V 1 base and J 9 bases, with 10 bases left between them. The CDR3 is CSARAGPWQYV. CDR3 DNA: TGCAGTGCTAGAGCGGGGCCATGGCAGTACGTC.

This chain links TRBV19 with TRBJ2-4, with 8 bases lining up with TRBD1. This CDR3 contains 15 residues. CDR1 and CDR2 (germline): LNHDA, SQIVND (reference sequence). V was clipped by 3 bases and J by 7 bases; unmatched bases: 8. The CDR3 protein is CASSILGQGANIQYF. CDR3 coding DNA: TGTGCCAGTAGTATCCTTGGGCAGGGGGCGAACATTCAGTACTTC.

The chain has TRBV5-1 and TRBJ1-3; TRBD1 aligns across 8 bases. This CDR3 spans 16 amino acids. V was clipped by 4 bases and J by 0 bases; unmatched bases: 6. Germline CDR1 reads SGHRS; CDR2 reads YFSETQ. CDR3 sequence: CASSLRQGSSGNTIYF. The CDR3 DNA reads as TGCGCCAGCAGCCTAAGACAGGGGAGCTCTGGAAACACCATATATTTT.

The V call is TRBV5-1, the J call TRBJ2-1; 14 positions agree with TRBD2. Germline assignment: CDR1 SGHRS and CDR2 YFSETQ. The CDR3 extends over 17 amino acids. Losses at the gene ends were 4 bases for V and 7 bases for J; bases not matched to a gene: 10. The CDR3 protein is CASSGGLAGDLRNEQFF. CDR3 DNA sequence: TGCGCCAGCAGCGGGGGACTAGCGGGGGACCTTCGGAATGAGCAGTTCTTC.

V is TRBV5-1 and J is TRBJ1-6; no clear D. CDR1 is SGHRS, CDR2 YFSETQ, per germline. V lost 1 base and J lost 8, with 10 bases in between. CDR3 length equals 14 residues. Written as DNA, the CDR3 is TGCGCCAGCAGCTTGTTGGGGATTGATTCACCCCTCCACTTT. Its translation: CASSLLGIDSPLHF.

A few counts support this clone. The chain has TRBV5-1 and TRBJ2-3; a possible D gene is TRBD2 (5 bases). CDR3 length: 13 amino acids. Looked up from germline, CDR1 is SGHRS and CDR2 is YFSETQ. V was trimmed by 2 bases and J by 1 base, leaving 5 bases between them. The CDR3 sequence: CASSFSGTDTQYF. Written as DNA, the CDR3 is TGCGCCAGCAGCTTTAGCGGCACAGATACGCAGTATTTT. The full variable domain, with the rest looked up from reference TRBV5-1 and TRBJ2-3, is KAGVTQTPRYLIKTRGQQVTLSCSPISGHRSVSWYQQTPGQGLQFLFEYFSETQRNKGNFPGRFSGRQFSNSRSEMNVSTLELGDSALYLCASSFSGTDTQYFGPGTRLTVL.

The chain is built from TRBV7-8 and TRBJ1-3; no clear D. Germline V gene sequence: CDR1 SGHVS, CDR2 FQNEAQ. Deletions cut 2 bases from V and 0 bases from J, with 14 bases between. The CDR3 runs to 17 residues. In nucleotides, the CDR3 is TGTGCCAGCAGCTTAAGGGCAGTCCCAAGCTCTGGAAACACCATATATTTT. It encodes CASSLRAVPSSGNTIYF.